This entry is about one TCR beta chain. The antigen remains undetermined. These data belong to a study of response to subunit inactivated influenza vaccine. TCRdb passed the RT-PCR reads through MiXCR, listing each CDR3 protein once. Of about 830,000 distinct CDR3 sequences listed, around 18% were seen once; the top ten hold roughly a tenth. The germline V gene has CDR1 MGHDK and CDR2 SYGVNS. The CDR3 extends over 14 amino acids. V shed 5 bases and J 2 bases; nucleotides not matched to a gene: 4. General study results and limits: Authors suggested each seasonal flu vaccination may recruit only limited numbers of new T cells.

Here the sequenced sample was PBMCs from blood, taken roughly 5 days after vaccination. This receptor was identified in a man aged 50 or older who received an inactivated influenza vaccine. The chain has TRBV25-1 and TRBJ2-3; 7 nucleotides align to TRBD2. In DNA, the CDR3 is TGTGCCAGCAGTAGCGGGGAGGTCACAGATACGCAGTATTTT. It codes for CASSSGEVTDTQYF.